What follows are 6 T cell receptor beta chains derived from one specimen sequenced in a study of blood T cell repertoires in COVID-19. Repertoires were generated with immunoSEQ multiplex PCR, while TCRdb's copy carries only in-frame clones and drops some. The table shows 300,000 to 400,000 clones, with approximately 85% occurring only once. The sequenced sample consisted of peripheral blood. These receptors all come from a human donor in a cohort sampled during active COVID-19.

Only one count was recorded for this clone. CDR3 protein: CAWTGAGTSYEQYF. CDR3 bases: TGTGCCTGGACCGGGGCGGGAACTTCCTACGAGCAGTACTTC. This chain joins TRBV30 and TRBJ2-7, with D perhaps TRBD2 (6 bases). With 4 bases removed from V and 1 base from J, the gap between germline ends came to 14 bases. The germline V gene has CDR1 GTSNPN and CDR2 SVGIG (reference sequence). This CDR3 contains 14 residues.

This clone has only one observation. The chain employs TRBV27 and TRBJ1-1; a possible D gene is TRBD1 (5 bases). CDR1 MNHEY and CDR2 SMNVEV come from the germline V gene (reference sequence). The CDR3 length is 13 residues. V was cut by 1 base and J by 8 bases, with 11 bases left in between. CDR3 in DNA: TGTGCCAGCAGTTTATTCAAAGGGGAAGAAGCTTTCTTT. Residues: CASSLFKGEEAFF.

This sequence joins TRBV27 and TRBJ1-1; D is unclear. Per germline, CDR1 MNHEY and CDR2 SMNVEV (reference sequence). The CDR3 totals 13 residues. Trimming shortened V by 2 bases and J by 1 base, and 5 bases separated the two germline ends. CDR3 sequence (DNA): TGTGCCAGCAGTTTAGCAGAGAACACTGAAGCTTTCTTT. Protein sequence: CASSLAENTEAFF.

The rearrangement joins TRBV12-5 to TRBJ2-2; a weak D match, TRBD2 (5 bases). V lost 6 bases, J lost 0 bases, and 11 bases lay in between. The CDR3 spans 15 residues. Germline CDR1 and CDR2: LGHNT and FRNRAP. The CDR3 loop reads CASGAGRANTGELFF. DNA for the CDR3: TGTGCTAGTGGCGCCGGGCGGGCGAACACCGGGGAGCTGTTTTTT.

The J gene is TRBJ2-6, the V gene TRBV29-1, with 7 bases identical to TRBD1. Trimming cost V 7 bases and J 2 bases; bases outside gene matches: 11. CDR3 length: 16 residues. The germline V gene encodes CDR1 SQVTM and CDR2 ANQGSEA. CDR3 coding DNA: TGCAGCGCGAGGGACAGAGACGGAGCTGGGGCCAACGTCCTGACTTTC. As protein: CSARDRDGAGANVLTF. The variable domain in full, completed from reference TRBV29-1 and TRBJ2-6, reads SAVISQKPSRDICQRGTSLTIQCQVDSQVTMMFWYRQQPGQSLTLIATANQGSEATYESGFVIDKFPISRPNLTFSTLTVSNMSPEDSSIYLCSARDRDGAGANVLTFGAGSRLTVL.

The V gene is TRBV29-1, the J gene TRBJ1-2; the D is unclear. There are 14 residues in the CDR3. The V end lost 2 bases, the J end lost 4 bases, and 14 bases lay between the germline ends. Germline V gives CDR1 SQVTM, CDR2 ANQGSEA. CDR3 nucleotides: TGCAGCGTTGAATTGCAGGAGGGATTCTATGGCTACACCTTC. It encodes CSVELQEGFYGYTF.